One and the same sample provided the 22 T cell receptor beta chains below, sequenced in a study of shared clonotypes between healthy human individuals. Measured with immunoSEQ multiplex PCR; TCRdb has only the in-frame clones, and not every one. Among about 2.5 million clones, 85% to 95% were seen once, and the ten largest hold 0.37%. The sequencing input was naive CD4+ T cells from PBMCs. Subset in this sample: CD45RA+ positively selected. These receptors were collected from a man aged 18 to 35 in good health. Some clones in this sample may be carry-over from other donors' samples.

This clone occurred once. V usage is TRBV11-2 and J usage is TRBJ2-7, with a possible D match to TRBD2 (6 bases). The CDR3 is made up of 15 amino acids. Germline V gene sequence: CDR1 SGHAT, CDR2 FQNNGV. V was pared by 5 bases and J by 6 bases, with 20 bases between. The CDR3 nucleotides are TGTGCCAGCAGCCCGGATCGGGGAGTAGCGGTCGAGCAGTACTTC. Encoded protein: CASSPDRGVAVEQYF.

This clone was seen a single time. CDR3 bases: TGTGCCAGCAGCAGGGGAGGCCCTCACAATGAGCAGTTCTTC. As protein: CASSRGGPHNEQFF. The rearrangement uses TRBV6-5 and TRBJ2-1, with D perhaps being TRBD1 or TRBD2 (6 bases each). V was cut by 6 bases and J by 5 bases, with 14 bases left in between. CDR1 is MNHEY, CDR2 SVGAGI, per germline. The CDR3 is 14 amino acids.

This chain joins TRBV11-2 and TRBJ2-7, with 7 bases identical to TRBD1. The CDR3 contains 15 residues. CDR1 and CDR2 from the germline V gene are SGHAT and FQNNGV. J was trimmed by 6 bases and V by 5 bases; bases with no gene match: 13. CDR3 region: CASSRGPDRALEQYF. CDR3 sequence (DNA): TGTGCCAGCAGCAGAGGACCCGACAGGGCCCTCGAGCAGTACTTC. Full variable domain (rest looked up from reference TRBV11-2 and TRBJ2-7): EAGVAQSPRYKIIEKRQSVAFWCNPISGHATLYWYQQILGQGPKLLIQFQNNGVVDDSQLPKDRFSAERLKGVDSTLKIQPAKLEDSAVYLCASSRGPDRALEQYFGPGTRLTVT.

V and J are TRBV30 and TRBJ1-5, with D tentatively TRBD1 (5 bases). Germline CDR1 and CDR2: GTSNPN and SVGIG (reference sequence). This CDR3 has 16 amino acids. V lost 3 bases and J lost 9, with 24 bases in between. CDR3 sequence: CAWSAFGAGPRRPQHF. The DNA of the CDR3 is TGTGCCTGGAGCGCCTTTGGGGCGGGACCCCGGCGGCCCCAGCATTTT.

To note about this clone: In the same sample, other DNA sequences code for this CDR3. The chain links TRBV5-1 to TRBJ2-7; 9 bases match TRBD2. Germline V CDR1 and CDR2: SGHRS, YFSETQ. This CDR3 region has 14 residues. Trimming at V came to 4 bases and at J to 3 bases, leaving 5 bases not matched to a gene. As DNA, the CDR3 is TGCGCCAGCAGCGGGGGACTAGCTGGCTACGAGCAGTACTTC. This sequence encodes CASSGGLAGYEQYF.

This clone showed up just once. The chain employs TRBV5-1 and TRBJ2-1, with a possible D match to TRBD1 (6 bases). The V and J ends lost 7 bases and 2 bases respectively, with 19 bases between them. CDR3 length: 16 residues. Germline CDR1 reads SGHRS; CDR2 reads YFSETQ. CDR3 in amino acids: CASGGSTGLPYNEQFF. The CDR3 region has the DNA TGCGCCAGCGGCGGCAGCACAGGGCTCCCCTACAATGAGCAGTTCTTC.

The V call is TRBV5-1, the J call TRBJ1-1, with D unresolved. Germline V gene sequence: CDR1 SGHRS, CDR2 YFSETQ. The length of the CDR3 is 14 residues. The ends were cut back, 5 bases at V and 4 bases at J, with 15 bases in the middle. DNA for the CDR3: TGCGCCAGCAGTCGCGGACCTGAGGGCACTGAAGCTTTCTTT. This codes for CASSRGPEGTEAFF.

J is TRBJ1-5 and V is TRBV6-5; D uncertain. Germline loops: CDR1 MNHEY, CDR2 SVGAGI. The CDR3 has 14 residues. V was cut by 5 bases and J by 2 bases, with 10 bases left in between. CDR3 loop: CASSTGVGNQPQHF. The CDR3 region has the DNA TGTGCCAGCAGTACGGGTGTAGGCAATCAGCCCCAGCATTTT.

The chain carries TRBV7-6 and TRBJ2-7; 7 bases align to TRBD1. CDR3 size: 13 residues. Germline V gene data show CDR1 as SGHVS and CDR2 as FNYEAQ. Germline trimming cut 5 bases from V and 6 bases from J; bases unmatched to any gene: 7. CDR3 in DNA: TGTGCCAGCAGCACCACAAACAGGGGCGAGCAGTACTTC. Translation: CASSTTNRGEQYF.

The J gene is TRBJ2-7, the V gene TRBV7-2, with 9 positions matching TRBD2. From germline, CDR1 is SGHTA and CDR2 FQGNSA. After removal of 4 bases from V and 4 bases from J, the junction contained 11 bases not matched to a gene. The CDR3 spans 16 residues. CDR3 loop: CASSSRAGGAPYEQYF. CDR3 in DNA: TGTGCCAGCAGCTCGCGGGCGGGAGGGGCCCCTTACGAGCAGTACTTC.

The chain combines TRBV18 with TRBJ2-2; 13 bases line up with TRBD2. Germline CDR1 and CDR2: KGHSH and LQKENI. The trim removed 5 bases at V and 9 bases at J, leaving 6 bases unmatched. CDR3 length equals 15 residues. The CDR3 spells CASSTGTSGNWELFF. For the CDR3, the DNA is TGTGCCAGCTCAACCGGGACTAGCGGGAACTGGGAGCTGTTTTTT.

This chain connects TRBV18 to TRBJ1-1; D gene ambiguous. The ends were cut back, 0 bases at V and 8 bases at J, with 16 bases in the middle. This CDR3 comprises 15 residues. Germline V lookup: CDR1 KGHSH, CDR2 LQKENI. CDR3 in DNA: TGTGCCAGCTCACCACCGGTCGTCCGGGGAGGGGAAGCTTTCTTT. It codes for CASSPPVVRGGEAFF.

The chain couples TRBV7-9 to TRBJ1-3; D unclear. Germline values: CDR1 SEHNR, CDR2 FQNEAQ (reference sequence). Trimming removed 5 bases at V and 3 bases at J, with 11 bases between. The CDR3 runs 14 residues. The CDR3 loop is CASSRPDGGNTIYF. CDR3 DNA sequence: TGTGCCAGCAGCCGCCCGGACGGTGGAAACACCATATATTTT.

The table lists this clone with a count of one. V is TRBV5-1 and J is TRBJ2-1; tentatively, D is TRBD1 or TRBD2 (5 bases each). Trimming pared 2 bases from V and 8 bases from J, leaving 17 bases between. Germline V CDR1 and CDR2: SGHRS, YFSETQ. The CDR3 length is 15 residues. This CDR3 reads CASSLSGTLGYEQFF. The CDR3 DNA sequence: TGCGCCAGCAGCTTATCCGGGACGTTGGGCTATGAGCAGTTCTTC. The entire variable domain, with the rest obtained from reference TRBV5-1 and TRBJ2-1, is as follows: KAGVTQTPRYLIKTRGQQVTLSCSPISGHRSVSWYQQTPGQGLQFLFEYFSETQRNKGNFPGRFSGRQFSNSRSEMNVSTLELGDSALYLCASSLSGTLGYEQFFGPGTRLTVL.

This clone was observed a single time. This chain joins TRBV2 and TRBJ2-2, with no clear D. V lost 4 bases to trimming and J lost 1 base, with 13 bases between them. CDR3 length: 16 amino acids. CDR1 is SNHLY and CDR2 is FYNNEI in the germline V gene. CDR3 DNA: TGTGCCAGCAGTGGAACCGCATCCAGGAACACCGGGGAGCTGTTTTTT. Translation: CASSGTASRNTGELFF.

The chain couples TRBV6-1 to TRBJ2-5; 9 nucleotides align to TRBD1. The CDR3 totals 16 residues. V lost 3 bases and J lost 1; bases outside the gene matches: 6. Looked up from germline, CDR1 is MNHNS and CDR2 is SASEGT. CDR3 sequence reads: CASSDINRGRQETQYF. In nucleotides, the CDR3 is TGTGCCAGCAGTGATATAAACAGGGGGCGCCAAGAGACCCAGTACTTC.

The rearrangement links TRBV21-1 to TRBJ2-3; the table's D call, TRBD1, has no DNA check behind it. TRBV21-1 is annotated as a pseudogene. CDR3 length equals 17 residues. The CDR3 reads CASIKSRTPEGTDTQYF. The CDR3 region has the DNA TGTGCCAGCATCAAGTCGAGGACACCCGAAGGCACAGATACGCAGTATTTT.

CDR3 sequence (DNA): TGCGCCAGCAGCCGCGCCGGGACAGGGGATCCGAACACCGGGGAGCTGTTTTTT. This gives the protein CASSRAGTGDPNTGELFF. The chain carries TRBV5-1 and TRBJ2-2; TRBD1 agrees at 10 bases. The J segment lost 0 bases and the V segment lost 4 bases, leaving 9 bases of the junction unmatched. The CDR3 consists of 18 residues. The germline V gene has CDR1 SGHRS and CDR2 YFSETQ. Supplemented by reference TRBV5-1 and TRBJ2-2, the full variable domain reads KAGVTQTPRYLIKTRGQQVTLSCSPISGHRSVSWYQQTPGQGLQFLFEYFSETQRNKGNFPGRFSGRQFSNSRSEMNVSTLELGDSALYLCASSRAGTGDPNTGELFFGEGSRLTVL.

The V gene is TRBV7-3, the J gene TRBJ2-2, with 7 positions matching TRBD2. In germline, CDR1 is SGHTA, CDR2 FQGTGA. The ends lost 2 bases at V and 8 bases at J; junction bases unmatched: 5. This CDR3 is 14 amino acids long. CDR3 region: CASSLGTTLGELFF. CDR3 nucleotide sequence: TGTGCCAGCAGCTTAGGGACTACGTTAGGGGAGCTGTTTTTT.

This chain joins TRBV28 and TRBJ2-7; tentatively, D is TRBD2 (6 bases). The CDR3 consists of 15 residues. Trimming left V 7 bases short and J 2 bases short, with 18 bases between. Germline lookup yields CDR1 MDHEN and CDR2 SYDVKM. The CDR3: CASTRGRDSTYEQYF. The CDR3 nucleotides are TGTGCCAGCACCCGAGGCCGGGACTCAACCTACGAGCAGTACTTC. Together with reference TRBV28 and TRBJ2-7, the CDR3 gives the full variable domain: DVKVTQSSRYLVKRTGEKVFLECVQDMDHENMFWYRQDPGLGLRLIYFSYDVKMKEKGDIPEGYSVSREKKERFSLILESASTNQTSMYLCASTRGRDSTYEQYFGPGTRLTVT.

The J gene is TRBJ2-5, the V gene TRBV7-2; 8 positions agree with TRBD1. This CDR3 region has 15 residues. V lost 6 bases, J lost 5 bases, and 11 bases stayed unmatched. Germline CDR1 is SGHTA and CDR2 is FQGNSA. CDR3 region: CASSFSWTGWETQYF. CDR3 bases: TGTGCCAGCAGTTTTTCCTGGACAGGGTGGGAGACCCAGTACTTC.

The DNA of the CDR3 is TGCAGCGTTAGTGGGGGCTTTCTGGGCGAGCAGTACTTC. Its protein product is CSVSGGFLGEQYF. The V and J genes are TRBV29-1 and TRBJ2-7; perhaps TRBD1 as D (6 bases). V was clipped by 5 bases and J by 6 bases, with 17 bases between them. Looked up from germline, CDR1 is SQVTM and CDR2 is ANQGSEA. The CDR3 is 13 residues long.